This is a list of T cell receptor beta chains from one sample in a study of beta chain features in type 1 diabetes. Here immunoSEQ multiplex PCR was the method, and the copy in TCRdb shows in-frame clones only, minus some. The sample has roughly 400,000 clones, 9.6% seen once. Material for sequencing was central memory CD4+ T cells from blood. These receptors were collected from a man under 40 with type 1 diabetes. The CDR3 runs from the conserved cysteine through the conserved F or W. D genes are given only for firm matches. For some rows the clone size is stated as once, few or many, or as a class when expanded; others skip it.

V gene	clone size	J gene	D gene	CDR3 DNA	CDR3 protein
TRBV6-1	many	TRBJ2-2	-	TGTGCCAGCAGGGAAGGGCAACACACCGGGGAGCTGTTTTTT	CASREGQHTGELFF
TRBV5-1	-	TRBJ2-7	TRBD2	TGCGCCAGCAGCAAGACTAGCGGGACCTACGAGCAGTACTTC	CASSKTSGTYEQYF
TRBV7-2	few	TRBJ2-3	-	TGTGCCAGCAGCCCCAGGGCTAGCGCCACCGACCCCAAGTATTTT	CASSPRASATDPKYF
TRBV11-2	once	TRBJ2-1	-	TGTGCCAGCAGCTCGGTAGGGGAAAATGAGCAGTTCTTC	CASSSVGENEQFF
TRBV2	-	TRBJ1-1	-	TGTGCCAGCAGTGTCGATACGAACACTGAAGCTTTCTTT	CASSVDTNTEAFF
TRBV6-5	few	TRBJ2-4	-	TGTGCCAGCAGTTACTCGAGGCAGACCTCTCCCATTCAGTACTTC	CASSYSRQTSPIQYF
TRBV9	-	TRBJ1-1	-	TGTGCCAGCAGCGTAGGAGACCCGCAGGCGCCCCCTGAAGCTTTCTTT	CASSVGDPQAPPEAFF
TRBV6-6	many	TRBJ2-7	-	TGTGCCAGCAGTTACTCCTACTCCTACGAGCAGTACTTC	CASSYSYSYEQYF
TRBV5-6	few	TRBJ1-3	TRBD1	TGTGCCAGCAGTTGGGGACAGGGTTCAGCGGGAAACACCATATATTTT	CASSWGQGSAGNTIYF
TRBV5-1	few	TRBJ2-7	-	TGCGCCAGCAGCTTGGGGGACGCACGAGACTACGAGCAGTACTTC	CASSLGDARDYEQYF
TRBV27	-	TRBJ2-7	-	TGTGCCAGCAGTTTAACCCCGGGAGCAGGGCGGGAGTACTTC	CASSLTPGAGREYF
TRBV2	-	TRBJ1-4	TRBD1	TGTGCCAGCAGTGTGGACAGGGGTGAAAAACTGTTTTTT	CASSVDRGEKLFF
TRBV5-1	few	TRBJ2-1	TRBD1	TGCGCCAGCAGCTTGGGGGGACAGTCACGGCAGTTCTTC	CASSLGGQSRQFF
TRBV7-2	few	TRBJ2-1	-	TGTGCCAGCAGCTTAGGCACCGACAGGATCGATGAGCAGTTCTTC	CASSLGTDRIDEQFF
TRBV10-2	-	TRBJ2-7	TRBD1	TGCGCCAGCAGTCCCGGGACAGGCTCCTACGAGCAGTACTTC	CASSPGTGSYEQYF
TRBV5-1	-	TRBJ2-2	TRBD2	TGCGCCAGCAGCCCTGGGACTAGCGGGAGGGCCGGGGAGCTGTTTTTT	CASSPGTSGRAGELFF
TRBV10-3	-	TRBJ1-4	-	TGTGCCATCAGTGGGCACGGCAGCAATGAAAAACTGTTTTTT	CAISGHGSNEKLFF
TRBV5-1	many	TRBJ1-1	-	TGCGCCAGCAGCTTTGGACTGGACACTGAAGCTTTCTTT	CASSFGLDTEAFF
TRBV6-1	-	TRBJ2-2	-	TGTGCCAGCAGGGACCGATTCGCCGGGGAGCTGTTTTTT	CASRDRFAGELFF
TRBV6-5	few	TRBJ2-2	-	TGTGCCACCCGACCTCACCCCACCGGGGAGCTGTTTTTT	CATRPHPTGELFF
TRBV4-3	many	TRBJ1-2	-	TGCGCCAGCAGCCAAGATCTCGTGCGGGGCTATGGCTACACCTTC	CASSQDLVRGYGYTF
TRBV28	-	TRBJ2-7	-	TGTGCCAGCTGCGGGCGACCGCCCTACGAGCAGTACTTC	CASCGRPPYEQYF
TRBV5-1	few	TRBJ2-5	TRBD2	TGCGCCAGCAGCCAAGGGACTACGCAAGAGACCCAGTACTTC	CASSQGTTQETQYF
TRBV10-3	-	TRBJ1-1	-	TGTGCCATCAGTGGGGGGACAACAGACACTGAAGCTTTCTTT	CAISGGTTDTEAFF
TRBV10-3	many	TRBJ2-1	TRBD2	TGTGCCATCAAGGGGACTAGCGGGAGTCACAATGAGCAGTTCTTC	CAIKGTSGSHNEQFF
TRBV28	-	TRBJ1-4	-	TGTGCCAGCGTTGGGACTGTCAATGAAAAACTGTTTTTT	CASVGTVNEKLFF
TRBV19	few	TRBJ2-7	-	TGTGCCAGTAGTATCGGAAGCTCCTACGAGCAGTACTTC	CASSIGSSYEQYF
TRBV7-2	many	TRBJ2-2	TRBD2	TGTGCCAGCAGCCCGGGACTAGCGGAGACCGGGGAGCTGTTTTTT	CASSPGLAETGELFF
TRBV7-7	-	TRBJ2-5	-	TGTGCTAGCAGCTCGGGACTTCAAGAGACCCAGTACTTC	CASSSGLQETQYF
TRBV4-1	few	TRBJ2-7	-	TGCGCCAGCAGCCAAGGACGAACCCTCTACGAGCAGTACTTC	CASSQGRTLYEQYF
TRBV30	-	TRBJ2-3	TRBD2	TGTGCCTGGAGTTTACTAGCGGGAGCAGATACGCAGTATTTT	CAWSLLAGADTQYF
TRBV9	few	TRBJ1-1	-	TGTGCCAGCAGCGTAACTGTGATGGGGAACACTGAAGCTTTCTTT	CASSVTVMGNTEAFF
TRBV19	few	TRBJ1-1	-	TGTGCCAGTAGTCCGGACCTGAACACTGAAGCTTTCTTT	CASSPDLNTEAFF
TRBV11-1	few	TRBJ2-3	-	TGTGCCAGCAGCTTAGCGACCCTACAGGGAGGAGAGGTATATTTT	CASSLATLQGGEVYF
TRBV2	-	TRBJ2-1	-	TGTGCCAGCAACTATGACTCCTACAATGAGCAGTTCTTC	CASNYDSYNEQFF
TRBV28	-	TRBJ1-3	-	TGTGCCAGCAGTTTGGGGTCAGGCTCTGGAAACACCATATATTTT	CASSLGSGSGNTIYF
TRBV5-5	many	TRBJ2-2	TRBD1	TGTGCCAGCAGCCCGACAAGGACAGGGGGCTCACTTAACACCGGGGAGCTGTTTTTT	CASSPTRTGGSLNTGELFF
TRBV14	-	TRBJ2-3	TRBD2	TGTGCCAGCAGCCAATGGCGCGGGAGGGGCACAGATACGCAGTATTTT	CASSQWRGRGTDTQYF
TRBV5-1	-	TRBJ2-7	-	TGCGCCAGCAGCTTGGTCGCAGGGAACGAGCAGTACTTC	CASSLVAGNEQYF
TRBV4-1	many	TRBJ1-2	-	TGCGCCAGCAGCCAACTCCGAGTAACAGGTGTAGCCTTTGGCTACACCTTC	CASSQLRVTGVAFGYTF
TRBV28	few	TRBJ2-7	-	TGTGCCAGCAGTTGGACTCTTGGTGGCTACGAGCAGTACTTC	CASSWTLGGYEQYF
TRBV7-2	-	TRBJ2-3	-	TGTGCCAGCAGCTACAGACCAGGATCGAGCACAGATACGCAGTATTTT	CASSYRPGSSTDTQYF
TRBV4-1	few	TRBJ2-7	TRBD1	TGCGCCAGCAGCGAGGGACAGGGGGTCTCCTACGAGCAGTACTTC	CASSEGQGVSYEQYF
TRBV11-2	-	TRBJ2-1	TRBD2	TGTGCCAGCAGCTTAGCCCGGACTAGCGGGAGGGCAGGTGAGCAGTTCTTC	CASSLARTSGRAGEQFF
TRBV7-2	few	TRBJ2-7	TRBD1	TGTGCCAGCACCCCGGACAGGGGGCGATCATACGAGCAGTACTTC	CASTPDRGRSYEQYF
TRBV2	few	TRBJ1-4	-	TGTGCCAGCAGTGATGGACGGTTTAATGAAAAACTGTTTTTT	CASSDGRFNEKLFF
TRBV10-3	many	TRBJ1-1	-	TGTGCCATCAGTGAGCGGCCCCAACAGGCTGGCACTGAAGCTTTCTTT	CAISERPQQAGTEAFF
TRBV6-1	-	TRBJ2-5	-	TGTGCCAGCAGTGCCCCAGGAGAAGAGACCCAGTACTTC	CASSAPGEETQYF
TRBV7-2	-	TRBJ2-5	TRBD2	TGTGCCAGCAGCTTAGCGGGGGGGGAAGAGACCCAGTACTTC	CASSLAGGEETQYF
TRBV2	-	TRBJ2-1	TRBD2	TGTGCCAGCAGTGACCTAGCGGGAGGCTACAATGAGCAGTTCTTC	CASSDLAGGYNEQFF
TRBV7-9	-	TRBJ2-2	TRBD1	TGTGCCAGCAGCGTCGGGACAGGGAACACCGGGGAGCTGTTTTTT	CASSVGTGNTGELFF
TRBV7-9	few	TRBJ2-7	-	TGTGCCAGCAGCTTGGCACAGTCATCCTACGAGCAGTACTTC	CASSLAQSSYEQYF
TRBV29-1	few	TRBJ2-6	-	TGCAGCGTTGACAGCTCTGGGGCCAACGTCCTGACTTTC	CSVDSSGANVLTF
TRBV6-1	few	TRBJ2-1	-	TGTGCCAGCAGTGGCTTCGATGAGCAGTTCTTC	CASSGFDEQFF
TRBV5-1	-	TRBJ1-2	TRBD1	TGCGCCAGCAGCTGGGGGACAGCAAGCCTCTATGGCTACACCTTC	CASSWGTASLYGYTF